Listed below are T cell receptor beta chains from one sample, sequenced in a study of blood T cell repertoires in COVID-19. Assay: immunoSEQ multiplex PCR; the TCRdb copy retains only in-frame clones and omits some. This sample has 250,000 or so clones, with approximately 90% found just once. Sequenced: PBMCs or T cells enriched from blood (not recorded which). These receptors came from a man in his forties who had been exposed to COVID-19. The CDR3 runs from the conserved cysteine through the conserved F or W. A D gene is named only where the DNA matches it firmly. Size tells how often a clone was seen (once, few, many) or the class of an expanded clone, and some rows leave it out.

d_gene	v_gene	j_gene	abundance	CDR3nt	CDR3aa
-	TRBV14	TRBJ1-1	-	TGTGCCAGCAGCCAGTGGGCTGACACTGAAGCTTTCTTT	CASSQWADTEAFF
-	TRBV6-4	TRBJ1-1	-	TGTGCCAGCAGTGAGACAGGGAACACTGAAGCTTTCTTT	CASSETGNTEAFF
-	TRBV4-2	TRBJ2-2	few	TGTGCCAGCAGCCAAGATCTTAACAGGGTATCCGGGGAGCTGTTTTTT	CASSQDLNRVSGELFF
TRBD1	TRBV11-2	TRBJ2-3	-	TGTGCCAGCAGCTTAGATATTTTGGGCGGACAGGGTGAGATGACAGATACGCAGTATTTT	CASSLDILGGQGEMTDTQYF
TRBD1	TRBV3-1/TRBV3-2	TRBJ1-2	-	TGTGCCAGCAGCCGTGAGGGACAGGGGATCTATGGCTACACCTTC	CASSREGQGIYGYTF
-	TRBV6-5	TRBJ2-5	-	TGTGCCAGCAGTTATGCAAAAGGACAGTACCAAGAGACCCAGTACTTC	CASSYAKGQYQETQYF
TRBD1	TRBV5-1	TRBJ2-3	-	TGCGCCAGCAGCCTGGGACAGGGAGCGTCAGATACGCAGTATTTT	CASSLGQGASDTQYF
TRBD2	TRBV7-3	TRBJ2-3	-	TGTGCCAGCAGCTTAGGGACTAGCGTCGATACGCAGTATTTT	CASSLGTSVDTQYF
TRBD1	TRBV29-1	TRBJ1-2	-	TGCAGCGTGGACCGGGACAGGGATTCGCATGGCTACACCTTC	CSVDRDRDSHGYTF
-	TRBV6-5	TRBJ2-7	-	TGTGCCAGCACCATCCGGGGCTACGAGCAGTACTTC	CASTIRGYEQYF
-	TRBV5-6	TRBJ1-5	-	TGTGCCAGCAGCACGACGGGGGGCAATCAGCCCCAGCATTTT	CASSTTGGNQPQHF
TRBD2	TRBV30	TRBJ2-7	-	TGTGCCTGGAGAAGACTAGCGACAGATCCCTACGAGCAGTACTTC	CAWRRLATDPYEQYF
TRBD2	TRBV5-6	TRBJ2-1	-	TGTGCCAGCAGCAAACCGGGACTAGGGGGGTACAATGAGCAGTTCTTC	CASSKPGLGGYNEQFF
-	TRBV5-6	TRBJ1-6	-	TGTGCCAGCAGCCTCACGTCGGAGAGCTCCTATAATTCACCCCTCCACTTT	CASSLTSESSYNSPLHF
TRBD1	TRBV19	TRBJ1-2	-	TGTGCCAGTAGTATATGGGCAGGGGGCGTAAATGGCTACACCTTC	CASSIWAGGVNGYTF
-	TRBV18	TRBJ2-3	few	TGTGCCAGCTCACCCGATTCTAATACGCAGTATTTT	CASSPDSNTQYF
-	TRBV21-1	TRBJ2-6	-	TGTGCCAGACACCGGGACAGTACAACCCAGATCTCTGGGGCCAACGTCCTGACTTTC	CARHRDSTTQISGANVLTF
TRBD1	TRBV5-1	TRBJ1-1	-	TGCGCCAGCAGCAAACTGACAGGGACTGAAGCTTTCTTT	CASSKLTGTEAFF
TRBD2	TRBV9	TRBJ2-5	-	TGTGCCAGCAGCGTAATGGCTAGCGGACGGGAGACCCAGTACTTC	CASSVMASGRETQYF
-	TRBV19	TRBJ1-1	-	TGTGCCACCTCTCAGGCCCTGAACACTGAAGCTTTCTTT	CATSQALNTEAFF
-	TRBV20-1	TRBJ2-3	-	TGCAGTGCTAGTACCGGGAGACAGTCGTTCACAGATACGCAGTATTTT	CSASTGRQSFTDTQYF
-	TRBV19	TRBJ2-5	-	TGTGCCAGTAGCCCTTACGGGGGTCGAATTCAAGAGACCCAGTACTTC	CASSPYGGRIQETQYF